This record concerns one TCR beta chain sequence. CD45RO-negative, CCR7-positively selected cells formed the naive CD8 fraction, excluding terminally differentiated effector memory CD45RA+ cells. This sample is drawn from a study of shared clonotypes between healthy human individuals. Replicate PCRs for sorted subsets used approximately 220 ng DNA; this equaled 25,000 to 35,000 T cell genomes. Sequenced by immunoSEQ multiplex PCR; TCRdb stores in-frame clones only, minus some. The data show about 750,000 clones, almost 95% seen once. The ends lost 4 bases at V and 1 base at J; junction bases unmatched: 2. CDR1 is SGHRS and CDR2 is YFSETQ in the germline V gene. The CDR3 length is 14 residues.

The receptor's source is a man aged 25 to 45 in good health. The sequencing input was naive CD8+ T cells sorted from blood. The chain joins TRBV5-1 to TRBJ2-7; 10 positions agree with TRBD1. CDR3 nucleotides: TGCGCCAGCAGCGGGGGACAGGGGTCCTACGAGCAGTACTTC. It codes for CASSGGQGSYEQYF.